These 4 T cell receptor beta chains were all obtained from the same sample, sequenced in a study of CD8 T cells in ankylosing spondylitis. Using its own MiXCR run on the 5' RACE reads, TCRdb lists one record per CDR3 protein. The data show hundreds of thousands of distinct CDR3 sequences, roughly 26% seen once. The sample consisted of blood, either unsorted or a sorted T cell fraction (not recorded which). These receptor sequences come from a male donor with ankylosing spondylitis or in good health (not recorded which).

Details on this clonotype: One end of the junction does not line up with germline, which may come from a read error. V gene TRBV20-1 combines with J gene TRBJ2-7; D gene unclear. CDR1 DFQATT and CDR2 SNEGSKA come from the germline V gene (reference sequence). CDR3 size: 11 residues. The CDR3 DNA sequence: TGCAGTGCCAGAGCCCCGTACGAGCAGTACTTC. Protein product: CSARAPYEQYF.

This clonotype was observed many times. The CDR3 reads CASSTQGEKMNTEAFF. The DNA of the CDR3 is TGTGCCAGCAGCACACAGGGGGAGAAGATGAACACTGAAGCTTTCTTT. V is TRBV28 and J is TRBJ1-1; 8 bases map to TRBD1. This CDR3 comprises 16 residues. CDR1 MDHEN and CDR2 SYDVKM come from the germline V gene. V lost 6 bases and J lost 0; bases outside the gene matches: 9.

The count of this clonotype is one. The chain has TRBV12-3 or TRBV12-4 and TRBJ2-7; D is perhaps TRBD2 (5 bases). The CDR3 totals 14 residues. With 5 bases removed from V and 6 bases from J, the gap between germline ends came to 17 bases. The CDR3 bases are TGTGCCAGCAGTCTCCTCCTGGGCCGGGGCGAGCAGTACTTC. This encodes CASSLLLGRGEQYF.

This clonotype was detected many times. The J gene is TRBJ1-1, the V gene TRBV12-3 or TRBV12-4; D gene uncertain. The CDR3 spans 12 residues. V gave up 6 bases and J gave up 8 bases, with 13 bases separating them. This chain's CDR3 is CASSENTPEAFF. CDR3 sequence (DNA): TGTGCCAGCAGCGAAAATACACCGGAAGCTTTCTTT.